The 23 T cell receptor beta chains below all came from one sample that was sequenced in a study of prognosis after radiotherapy for stage I lung cancer. It was by two-round multiplex PCR that TCR beta CDR3 was amplified from genomic DNA. Round one of PCR was performed, and it used primers specific to each TRBV and TRBJ gene. TCRdb reprocessed the multiplex PCR reads with MiXCR, giving one entry per CDR3 protein. The data show over 11,000 distinct CDR3 sequences, around 54% seen once. The sequences come from PBMCs, collected before or after stereotactic body radiation therapy (not recorded which). The receptor source for this set is a donor of 50 years or more with non-small cell lung cancer.

CDR3 coding DNA: TGTGCCAGTAGCCCGGGGACTAGCGTCTACGAGCAGTACTTC. Its translation: CASSPGTSVYEQYF. The genes are TRBV19 and TRBJ2-7; 10 positions agree with TRBD2. Germline-derived CDR1 and CDR2 are LNHDA and SQIVND (reference sequence). With V trimmed by 6 bases and J by 3 bases, 5 bases remained unmatched. The CDR3 extends over 14 amino acids.

About this clonotype itself: Only one base separates this from a far larger clonotype, so it likely reflects a read error. The rearrangement joins TRBV6-4 to TRBJ2-2; 9 nucleotides align to TRBD2. The CDR3 totals 17 residues. The germline CDR1 and CDR2 sequences are MRHNA and SNTAGT. V was clipped by 5 bases and J by 3 bases; unmatched bases: 10. CDR3 coding DNA: TGTGCCAGCAGTAAGGGGGCTGCGGGAGGGGACACCGGGGAGCTGTTTTTT. This sequence encodes CASSKGAAGGDTGELFF.

In its sample, this clonotype was seen many times. J is TRBJ2-6 and V is TRBV12-3 or TRBV12-4; possibly TRBD2 for D (5 bases). V shed 6 bases and J shed 0 bases, with 12 bases lying between them. The CDR3 consists of 16 residues. CDR3 loop: CASRPGSGSGANVLTF. The CDR3, as DNA: TGTGCCAGCAGGCCAGGCAGCGGCTCTGGGGCCAACGTCCTGACTTTC.

The chain employs TRBV30 and TRBJ2-7; 7 nucleotides align to TRBD1. Trimming removed 2 bases from V and 3 bases from J; junction bases left unmatched: 7. Germline V gene data show CDR1 as GTSNPN and CDR2 as SVGIG (reference sequence). The CDR3 runs to 14 residues. CDR3 amino acids: CAWSPTTGSYEQYF. The CDR3 nucleotides are TGTGCCTGGAGTCCTACGACAGGGAGCTACGAGCAGTACTTC.

This clonotype was detected only a few times. This chain uses TRBV7-8 with TRBJ2-7; D perhaps matches TRBD1 (6 bases). The germline V gene has CDR1 SGHVS and CDR2 FQNEAQ. The CDR3 contains 15 residues. V dropped 3 bases and J dropped 6 bases, with 18 bases sitting between them. DNA of the CDR3: TGTGCCAGCAGCTTCCGGGACACCGGACGGGGCGAGCAGTACTTC. Residues: CASSFRDTGRGEQYF.

This sequence joins TRBV20-1 and TRBJ2-7, with 7 bases identical to TRBD2. This CDR3 is built from 14 residues. Germline values: CDR1 DFQATT, CDR2 SNEGSKA (reference sequence). V shed 6 bases, J shed 4 bases, and the junction held 12 bases outside the gene matches. CDR3 residues: CSAGEPRGGYEQYF. In DNA form, the CDR3 reads TGCAGTGCCGGTGAACCGCGGGGAGGGTACGAGCAGTACTTC.

The V and J genes are TRBV20-1 and TRBJ2-3; possible D gene TRBD2, 7 bases. The CDR3 sequence is 14 residues long. V dropped 5 bases and J dropped 6 bases, with 18 bases sitting between them. CDR1 is DFQATT, CDR2 SNEGSKA, per germline (reference sequence). CDR3 amino acids: CSALGPRGGDTQYF. CDR3 in DNA: TGCAGTGCTTTGGGACCCAGGGGAGGGGATACGCAGTATTTT.

With respect to this clonotype: The likely explanation is a read error, given a far larger clone one base away. The CDR3 nucleotides read TGTGCCAGCAGCTTTGCCCTTAGCTCGGGCAATGAGCAGTACTTC. Protein product: CASSFALSSGNEQYF. This chain uses TRBV5-5 with TRBJ2-7, with D hard to call. This CDR3 spans 15 amino acids. Deletions cut 2 bases from V and 7 bases from J, with 19 bases between. Germline values: CDR1 SGHKS, CDR2 YYEKEE (reference sequence).

A word on this clonotype: An end of the junction does not agree with germline; a read error may underlie this. The chain couples TRBV28 to TRBJ2-5; the match to TRBD1 covers 10 bases. The germline gives CDR1 MDHEN, CDR2 SYDVKM. This CDR3 comprises 18 residues. The CDR3 is CASLGPDRATGGYENQYF. Written as DNA, the CDR3 is TGTGCCAGCCTGGGACCTGACAGGGCGACAGGGGGCTATGAGAACCAGTACTTC.

This clonotype was seen repeatedly, ten times or more. V usage is TRBV5-4 and J usage is TRBJ2-7; 8 nucleotides line up with TRBD2. Trimming took 0 bases from V and 5 from J; bases not matched to a gene: 4. Germline V gene lookup returns CDR1 SGHNT and CDR2 YYREEE (reference sequence). The length of the CDR3 is 14 residues. DNA of the CDR3: TGTGCCAGCAGCTTGGTCGTTAGCGGGAACGAGCAGTACTTC. The encoded protein is CASSLVVSGNEQYF.

With respect to this clonotype: The junction shows a germline mismatch at one end, possibly a read error. The chain carries TRBV18 and TRBJ2-3, with 9 nucleotides matching TRBD1. Germline-derived CDR1 and CDR2 are KGHSH and LQKENI. The CDR3 has 16 amino acids. CDR3 residues: CANSTRTGEVTDTQYF. In nucleotides, the CDR3 is TGTGCCAACTCAACCCGGACAGGGGAAGTCACAGATACGCAGTATTTT.

CDR3: CASSVGVVFYGYTF. CDR3 nucleotide sequence: TGTGCCAGCAGCGTAGGGGTCGTTTTCTATGGCTACACCTTC. The V call is TRBV9, the J call TRBJ1-2; no definite D call. V lost 0 bases, J lost 4 bases, and 10 bases lay in between. Germline V CDR1 and CDR2: SGDLS, YYNGEE. The CDR3 is 14 residues long.

The J gene is TRBJ1-2, the V gene TRBV30; 7 nucleotides align to TRBD1. CDR3 size: 15 residues. With V trimmed by 4 bases and J by 3 bases, 11 bases remained unmatched. Germline V gene sequence: CDR1 GTSNPN, CDR2 SVGIG (reference sequence). The CDR3 reads CAWIPGGNWYYGYTF. The CDR3 DNA reads TGTGCCTGGATCCCAGGGGGGAATTGGTACTATGGCTACACCTTC. Full variable domain (rest looked up from reference TRBV30 and TRBJ1-2): SQTIHQWPATLVQPVGSPLSLECTVEGTSNPNLYWYRQAAGRGLQLLFYSVGIGQISSEVPQNLSASRPQDRQFILSSKKLLLSDSGFYLCAWIPGGNWYYGYTFGSGTRLTVV.

Note on this clonotype: Germline is not matched at one junction end, which may reflect a read error. V usage is TRBV6-2 or TRBV6-3 and J usage is TRBJ2-1; TRBD2 agrees at 8 bases. The CDR3 is 19 amino acids. CDR1 MNHEY and CDR2 SVGEGT come from the germline V gene. The CDR3 loop reads CASPTGGRPLTRSYNEHFF. The DNA for the CDR3 is TGTGCCAGCCCTACCGGCGGGAGGCCCCTTACCCGCTCCTACAATGAGCATTTCTTC.

This clonotype was seen more than once but under ten times. One end of the junction does not line up with germline, which may come from a read error. The chain employs TRBV6-5 and TRBJ2-7; 9 bases fit TRBD1. This CDR3 is 14 amino acids long. Germline lookup yields CDR1 MNHEY and CDR2 SVGAGI. The CDR3 region is CSSSYRGQGYEHYF. CDR3 nucleotides: TGTTCCAGCAGTTACCGGGGACAGGGTTACGAGCATTACTTC.

By share, this clonotype ranks as medium-sized. The CDR3, as DNA: TGCGCCAGCAGCTTGACCACAGGGGGGAAAACCGGGGAGCTGTTTTTT. As protein: CASSLTTGGKTGELFF. The rearrangement links TRBV5-1 to TRBJ2-2; TRBD1 aligns across 8 bases. This CDR3 has 16 residues. Trimming took 1 base from V and 5 from J; bases not matched to a gene: 7. Germline assignment: CDR1 SGHRS and CDR2 YFSETQ.

The chain combines TRBV7-2 with TRBJ2-7; D might be TRBD2 (6 bases). The J call may be incorrect, as the DNA end agrees better with TRBJ2-5. The CDR3 spans 16 residues. Germline lookup yields CDR1 SGHTA and CDR2 FQGNSA. The CDR3 spells CASSLKRGKDWETQYF. CDR3 bases: TGTGCCAGCAGCTTAAAGCGCGGGAAAGATTGGGAGACCCAGTACTTC.

Relative to its sample, this clonotype is medium-sized. The genes are TRBV28 and TRBJ2-7; TRBD2 might be the D (5 bases). The CDR3 loop spans 14 amino acids. V gave up 6 bases and J gave up 3 bases, with 15 bases separating them. Looked up from germline, CDR1 is MDHEN and CDR2 is SYDVKM. The DNA of the CDR3 is TGTGCCAGCAGCATACGGGGTCCCAACTACGAGCAGTACTTC. Amino acids: CASSIRGPNYEQYF.

In this sample, this clonotype turned up many times. V and J are TRBV2 and TRBJ1-1, with a weak D call TRBD1 (6 bases). Trimming removed 2 bases from V and 1 base from J, with 8 bases in between. CDR1 is SNHLY, CDR2 FYNNEI, per germline. CDR3 length equals 14 residues. The CDR3 coding sequence is TGTGCCAGCAGTGAACAGGGGCGGAACACTGAAGCTTTCTTT. Amino acids: CASSEQGRNTEAFF.

V is TRBV27 and J is TRBJ2-1; D is perhaps TRBD1 (6 bases). Trimming removed 6 bases at V and 9 bases at J, with 18 bases between. CDR1 MNHEY and CDR2 SMNVEV come from the germline V gene (reference sequence). The CDR3 is 14 amino acids. The CDR3 spells CASRGLSVGGEQFF. As DNA, the CDR3 is TGTGCCAGCAGGGGTCTATCGGTAGGGGGTGAGCAGTTCTTC.

This clonotype was observed a single time. J is TRBJ2-2 and V is TRBV5-1, with D possibly being TRBD2 (6 bases). Between the trimmed V and J ends, which lost 2 bases and 3 bases, there was a span of 11 bases. This CDR3 is 15 amino acids long. Germline CDR1 SGHRS, CDR2 YFSETQ. CDR3 coding DNA: TGCGCCAGCAGCTTTGTGACGGGAGACACCGGGGAGCTGTTTTTT. It codes for CASSFVTGDTGELFF.

This clonotype was observed many times. The chain is built from TRBV28 and TRBJ1-4; a weak D match, TRBD1 (5 bases). Trimming removed 5 bases at V and 8 bases at J, with 12 bases between. CDR1 is MDHEN, CDR2 SYDVKM, per germline. The CDR3 sequence is 13 residues long. The CDR3 DNA is TGTGCCAGCAGTCGAGGGGCCTACGAAAAACTGTTTTTT. Translated: CASSRGAYEKLFF.

The chain employs TRBV6-2 or TRBV6-3 and TRBJ2-2, with 7 bases fitting TRBD2. The CDR3 has 16 amino acids. J gave up 4 bases and V 2 bases, and 7 bases lay outside the gene matches. Germline CDR1 MNHEY, CDR2 SVGEGT. The CDR3 coding sequence is TGTGCCAGCAGTTACGAAGGGAGGGACGGCACCGGGGAGCTGTTTTTT. This translates into CASSYEGRDGTGELFF.